These T cell receptor beta chains were read from a single sample in a study of T cell changes during pregnancy in multiple sclerosis. The protocol was immunoSEQ multiplex PCR, while the TCRdb copy is restricted to in-frame clones and leaves out a portion. The table records approximately 73,000 clones, over 85% of them present only once. The sample consisted of CD4+ T cells from peripheral blood mononuclear cells, taken before pregnancy. The receptors stem from a female donor with multiple sclerosis, enrolled in a pregnancy study. Each CDR3 is given with its conserved first and last residue. D genes are given only for firm matches. Rows give clone size only sometimes, using once, few, many, or a class for an expanded clone.

d_gene | j_gene | v_gene | abundance | CDR3aa | CDR3nt
TRBD1 | TRBJ1-3 | TRBV18 | - | CASSPGTGNAGNTIYF | TGTGCCAGCTCACCCGGGACAGGGAATGCAGGAAACACCATATATTTT
- | TRBJ1-4 | TRBV18 | once | CASSPTSTNEKLFF | TGTGCCAGCTCACCGACATCGACTAATGAAAAACTGTTTTTT
- | TRBJ1-5 | TRBV27 | - | CASSPMTGLGNQPQHF | TGTGCCAGCAGTCCTATGACGGGTTTGGGCAATCAGCCCCAGCATTTT
- | TRBJ2-7 | TRBV30 | - | CAWSVQDEQYF | TGTGCCTGGAGTGTCCAGGACGAGCAGTACTTC
TRBD2 | TRBJ2-7 | TRBV5-1 | once | CASRSTSGGFYEQYF | TGCGCCAGCAGGTCGACTAGCGGGGGATTCTACGAGCAGTACTTC
TRBD2 | TRBJ2-2 | TRBV7-3 | once | CASSPSGGAAGELFF | TGTGCCAGCAGTCCCAGCGGGGGGGCCGCCGGGGAGCTGTTTTTT
- | TRBJ2-6 | TRBV5-1 | once | CASSAQTVRAGANVLTF | TGCGCCAGCAGCGCTCAGACGGTGAGGGCTGGGGCCAACGTCCTGACTTTC
- | TRBJ1-1 | TRBV4-1 | - | CASSQDFMQANVLNTEAFF | TGCGCCAGCAGCCAAGATTTTATGCAGGCGAACGTTCTGAACACTGAAGCTTTCTTT
TRBD1 | TRBJ1-5 | TRBV6-6 | - | CASSYLQGAPNQPQHF | TGTGCCAGCAGTTACCTACAGGGGGCACCGAATCAGCCCCAGCATTTT
- | TRBJ2-1 | TRBV7-3 | - | CASSLTGVDNEQFF | TGTGCCAGCAGCTTAACGGGAGTCGACAATGAGCAGTTCTTC